This T cell receptor beta chain was profiled in a study of Ad26.COV2.S vaccination and SARS-CoV-2 variants (dated by TCRdb to the early 2020s). Notes on the research overall: Donors in the vaccine arm were drawn from COV1001, a phase I-IIa trial of Ad26.COV2.S in healthy adults that was multicentre, randomized, double-blind and placebo-controlled. Ad26.COV2.S was administered intramuscularly at a dose of 5x10^10 or 1x10^11 viral particles, either as one shot or as two shots given 56 days apart. A total of 32 samples were included in the TCR-sequenced set, comprising roughly 19 Ad26.COV2.S vaccine recipients, 5 placebo recipients and 8 SARS-CoV-2 convalescent individuals. TCRbeta repertoire sequencing was used to assess the specificity and breadth of SARS-CoV-2-reactive T cell receptors after Ad26.COV2.S vaccination. Blinding of investigators to trial group allocation was maintained during experiments and outcome assessment. Trial participants were randomized into five groups of five: low-dose or high-dose Ad26.COV2.S given once or twice, or placebo on both occasions.

The research as a whole found: The study was not powered to compare responses between vaccine doses or regimens. Spike-specific TCR breadth was higher in Ad26.COV2.S recipients than in placebo recipients (P = 0.0014). The authors noted that total T cell responses may have been underestimated by the TCR breadth and depth analyses. Non-spike TCR breadth was comparable between vaccine and placebo recipients, consistent with the vaccine containing only spike. After vaccination, spike-specific CD8+ and CD4+ T cell responses were reported to show substantial breadth.

The immunoSEQ Assay was the method used to sequence TCRbeta CDR3 regions. After extraction, genomic DNA underwent amplification by bias-controlled multiplex PCR, followed by high-throughput sequencing. In the original analysis: To quantify the absolute abundance of every unique TCRbeta CDR3 region, sequences were collapsed and filtered. T cell fraction was estimated by normalizing TCRbeta template counts to usable DNA, with usable DNA measured through amplification of reference genes found in all nucleated cells. Repertoire TCRs were annotated as SARS-CoV-2-specific by exact matching of V gene, CDR3 amino acid sequence and J gene to a known reactive TCR set. MIRA supplied the reference SARS-CoV-2 TCR set, which was filtered for enrichment in COVID-19-positive ImmuneCODE repertoires so that public or cross-reactive TCRs were removed. Based on the MIRA antigens, annotated TCRs were further analysed at the level of specific ORF or position within ORF. Breadth was defined as the number of annotated unique rearrangements divided by the total number of unique productive rearrangements, and depth was defined as the summed frequency of the annotated unique rearrangements. Group comparisons of TCR breadth used two-sided Wilcoxon rank-sum tests. In its TCRdb copy, this immuneACCESS table keeps in-frame sequences only and misses some clones. Where compared with another copy, unresolved V genes explain less than half of these, and the others have no known cause. From that table come the V and J calls and clone size; the DNA was used to work out D and trimming. Recorded for this sample are fewer than 400,000 clones; about 86% of them occurred a single time. The ten most abundant clones make up 1.9% of the sample.

The treatment or condition label of this sample denotes: about 20 received Ad26.COV2.S at low or high dose, single or two shots; roughly five received placebo; per-sample allocation not given. Repertoires of vaccine and placebo recipients were sequenced from samples taken on day 63 after the first injection. In Cohort 1b, fewer than 30 adults aged 18-55 years were enrolled at a single site in Boston, USA, between 29 July and 7 August 2020. Ad26.COV2.S was a replication-incompetent adenovirus type 26 vector that expressed a prefusion-stabilized SARS-CoV-2 spike protein derived from the original Wuhan strain. Of note for this clone: The antigen it binds to is not known. No base quality values were provided; no much bigger clone lies one nucleotide off.

The starting material was peripheral blood, obtained in a trial of Ad26.COV2.S vaccine versus placebo. The TCR was taken from a person aged 18 to 59 who received the Ad26.COV2.S COVID-19 vaccine or a placebo.

The CDR3 reads CASRDTHFRGYTF. The sequenced DNA: TGTGCCAGCCGGGACACCCACTTTAGGGGCTACACCTTC. The rearrangement joined TRBV7-9 to TRBJ1-2, with TRBD1 perhaps the D gene, on 6 matching bases. The CDR3 holds 13 amino acids from the cysteine to the phenylalanine. Only CDR3 DNA is held: 39 bases, read in frame from base 1. CDR1 SEHNR and CDR2 FQNEAQ were looked up in the germline V gene (reference sequence). V is pared back by 8 bases and J by 8 bases, with 18 bases lying between the germline termini.